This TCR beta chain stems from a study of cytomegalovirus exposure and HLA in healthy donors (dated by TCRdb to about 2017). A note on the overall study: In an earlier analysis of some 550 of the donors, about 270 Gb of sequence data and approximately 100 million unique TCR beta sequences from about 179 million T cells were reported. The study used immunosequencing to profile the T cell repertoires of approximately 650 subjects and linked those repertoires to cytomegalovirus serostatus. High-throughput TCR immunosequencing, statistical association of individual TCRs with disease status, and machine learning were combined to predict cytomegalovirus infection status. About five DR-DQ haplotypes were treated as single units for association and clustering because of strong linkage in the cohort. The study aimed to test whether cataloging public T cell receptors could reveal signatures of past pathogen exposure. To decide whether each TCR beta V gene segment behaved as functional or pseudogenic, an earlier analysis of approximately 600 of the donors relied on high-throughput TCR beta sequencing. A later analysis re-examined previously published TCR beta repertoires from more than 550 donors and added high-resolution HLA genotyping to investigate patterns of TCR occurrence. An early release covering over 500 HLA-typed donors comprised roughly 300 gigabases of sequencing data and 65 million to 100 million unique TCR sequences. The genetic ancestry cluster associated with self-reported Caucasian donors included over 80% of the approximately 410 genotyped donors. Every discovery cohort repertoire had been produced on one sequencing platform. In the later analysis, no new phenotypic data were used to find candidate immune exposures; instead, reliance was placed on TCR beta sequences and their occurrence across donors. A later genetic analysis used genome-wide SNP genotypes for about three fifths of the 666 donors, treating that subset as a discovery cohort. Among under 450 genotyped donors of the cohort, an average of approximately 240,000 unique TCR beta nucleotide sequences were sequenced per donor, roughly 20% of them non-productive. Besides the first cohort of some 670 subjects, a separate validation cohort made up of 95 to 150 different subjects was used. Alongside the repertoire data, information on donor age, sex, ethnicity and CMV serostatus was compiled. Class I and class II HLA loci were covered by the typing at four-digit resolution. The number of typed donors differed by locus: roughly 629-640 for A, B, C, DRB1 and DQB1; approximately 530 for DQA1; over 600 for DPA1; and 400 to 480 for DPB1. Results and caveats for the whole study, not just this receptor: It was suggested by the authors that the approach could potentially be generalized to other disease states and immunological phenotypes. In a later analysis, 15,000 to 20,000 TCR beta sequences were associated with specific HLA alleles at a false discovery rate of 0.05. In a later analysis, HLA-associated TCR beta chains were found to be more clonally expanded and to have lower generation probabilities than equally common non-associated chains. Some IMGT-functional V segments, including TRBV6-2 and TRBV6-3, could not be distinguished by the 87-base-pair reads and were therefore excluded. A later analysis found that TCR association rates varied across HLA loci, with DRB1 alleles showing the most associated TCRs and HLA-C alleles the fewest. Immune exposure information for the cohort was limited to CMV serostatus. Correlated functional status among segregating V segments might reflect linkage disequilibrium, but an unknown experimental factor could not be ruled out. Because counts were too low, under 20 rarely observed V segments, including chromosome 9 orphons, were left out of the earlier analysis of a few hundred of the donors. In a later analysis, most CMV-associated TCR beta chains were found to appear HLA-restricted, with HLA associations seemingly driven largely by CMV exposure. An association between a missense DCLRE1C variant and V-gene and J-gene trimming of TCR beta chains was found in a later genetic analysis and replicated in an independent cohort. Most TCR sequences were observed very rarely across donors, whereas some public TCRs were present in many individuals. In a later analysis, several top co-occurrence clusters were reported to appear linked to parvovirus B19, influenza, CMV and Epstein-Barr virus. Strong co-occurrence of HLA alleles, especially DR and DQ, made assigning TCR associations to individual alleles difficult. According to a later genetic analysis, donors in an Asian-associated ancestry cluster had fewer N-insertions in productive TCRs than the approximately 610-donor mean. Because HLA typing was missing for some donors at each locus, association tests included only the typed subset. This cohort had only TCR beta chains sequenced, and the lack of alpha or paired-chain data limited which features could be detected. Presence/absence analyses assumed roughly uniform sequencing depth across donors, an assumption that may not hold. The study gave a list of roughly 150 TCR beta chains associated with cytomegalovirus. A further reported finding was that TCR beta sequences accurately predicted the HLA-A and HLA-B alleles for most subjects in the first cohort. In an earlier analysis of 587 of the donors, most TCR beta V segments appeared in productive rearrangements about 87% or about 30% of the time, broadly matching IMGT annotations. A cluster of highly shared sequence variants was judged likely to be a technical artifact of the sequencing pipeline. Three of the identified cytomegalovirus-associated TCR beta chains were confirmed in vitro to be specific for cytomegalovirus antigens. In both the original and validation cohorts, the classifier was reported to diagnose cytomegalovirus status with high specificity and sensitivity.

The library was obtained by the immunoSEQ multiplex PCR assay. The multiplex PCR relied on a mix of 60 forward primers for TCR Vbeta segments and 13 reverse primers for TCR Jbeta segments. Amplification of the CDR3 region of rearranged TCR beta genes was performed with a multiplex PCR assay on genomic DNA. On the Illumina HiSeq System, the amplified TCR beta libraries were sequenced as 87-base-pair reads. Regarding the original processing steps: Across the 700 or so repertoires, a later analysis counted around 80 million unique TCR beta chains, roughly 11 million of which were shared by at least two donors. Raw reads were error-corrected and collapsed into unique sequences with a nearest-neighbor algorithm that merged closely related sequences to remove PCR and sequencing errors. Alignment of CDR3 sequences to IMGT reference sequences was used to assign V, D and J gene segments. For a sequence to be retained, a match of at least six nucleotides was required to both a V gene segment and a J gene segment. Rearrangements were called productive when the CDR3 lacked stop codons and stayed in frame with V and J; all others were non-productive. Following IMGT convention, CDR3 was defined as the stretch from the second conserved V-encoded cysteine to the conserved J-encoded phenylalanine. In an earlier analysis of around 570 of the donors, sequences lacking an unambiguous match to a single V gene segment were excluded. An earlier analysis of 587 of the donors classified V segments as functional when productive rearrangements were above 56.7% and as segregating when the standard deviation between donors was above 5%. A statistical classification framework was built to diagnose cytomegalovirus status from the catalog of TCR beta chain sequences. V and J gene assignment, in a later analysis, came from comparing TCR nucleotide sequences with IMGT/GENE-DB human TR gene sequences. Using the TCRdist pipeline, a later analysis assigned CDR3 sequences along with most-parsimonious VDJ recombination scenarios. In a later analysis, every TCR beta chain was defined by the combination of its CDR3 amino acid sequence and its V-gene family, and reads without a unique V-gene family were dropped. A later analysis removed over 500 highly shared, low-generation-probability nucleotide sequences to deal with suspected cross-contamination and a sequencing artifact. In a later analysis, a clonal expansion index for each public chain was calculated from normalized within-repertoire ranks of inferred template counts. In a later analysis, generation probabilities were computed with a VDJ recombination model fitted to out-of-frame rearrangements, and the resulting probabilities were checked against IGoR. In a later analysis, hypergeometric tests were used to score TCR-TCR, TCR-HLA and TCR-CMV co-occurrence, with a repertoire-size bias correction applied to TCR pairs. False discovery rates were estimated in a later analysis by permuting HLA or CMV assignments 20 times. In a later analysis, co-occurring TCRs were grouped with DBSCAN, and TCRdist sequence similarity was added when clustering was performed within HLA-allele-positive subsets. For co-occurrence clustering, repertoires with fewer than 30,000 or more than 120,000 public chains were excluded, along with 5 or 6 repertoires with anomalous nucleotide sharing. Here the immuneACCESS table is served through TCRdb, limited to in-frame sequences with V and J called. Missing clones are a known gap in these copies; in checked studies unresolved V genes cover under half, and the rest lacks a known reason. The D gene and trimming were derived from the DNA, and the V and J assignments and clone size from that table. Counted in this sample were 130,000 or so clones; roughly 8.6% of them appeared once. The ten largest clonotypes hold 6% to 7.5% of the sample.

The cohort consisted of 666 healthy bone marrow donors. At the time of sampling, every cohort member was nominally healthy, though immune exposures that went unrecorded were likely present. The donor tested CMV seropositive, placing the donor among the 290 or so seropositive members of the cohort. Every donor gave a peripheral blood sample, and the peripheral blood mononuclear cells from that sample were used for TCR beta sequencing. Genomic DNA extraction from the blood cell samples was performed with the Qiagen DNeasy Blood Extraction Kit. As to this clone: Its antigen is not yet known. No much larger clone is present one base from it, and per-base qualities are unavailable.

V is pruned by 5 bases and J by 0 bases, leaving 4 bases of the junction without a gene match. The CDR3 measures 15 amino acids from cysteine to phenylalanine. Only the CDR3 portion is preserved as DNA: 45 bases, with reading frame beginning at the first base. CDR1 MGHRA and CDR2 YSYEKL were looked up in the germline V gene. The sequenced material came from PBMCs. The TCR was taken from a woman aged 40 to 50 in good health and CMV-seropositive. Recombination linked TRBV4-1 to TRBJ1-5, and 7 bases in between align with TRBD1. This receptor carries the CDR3 CASSFRDSSNQPQHF. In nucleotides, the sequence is TGCGCCAGCAGCTTCCGGGACAGTAGCAATCAGCCCCAGCATTTT.